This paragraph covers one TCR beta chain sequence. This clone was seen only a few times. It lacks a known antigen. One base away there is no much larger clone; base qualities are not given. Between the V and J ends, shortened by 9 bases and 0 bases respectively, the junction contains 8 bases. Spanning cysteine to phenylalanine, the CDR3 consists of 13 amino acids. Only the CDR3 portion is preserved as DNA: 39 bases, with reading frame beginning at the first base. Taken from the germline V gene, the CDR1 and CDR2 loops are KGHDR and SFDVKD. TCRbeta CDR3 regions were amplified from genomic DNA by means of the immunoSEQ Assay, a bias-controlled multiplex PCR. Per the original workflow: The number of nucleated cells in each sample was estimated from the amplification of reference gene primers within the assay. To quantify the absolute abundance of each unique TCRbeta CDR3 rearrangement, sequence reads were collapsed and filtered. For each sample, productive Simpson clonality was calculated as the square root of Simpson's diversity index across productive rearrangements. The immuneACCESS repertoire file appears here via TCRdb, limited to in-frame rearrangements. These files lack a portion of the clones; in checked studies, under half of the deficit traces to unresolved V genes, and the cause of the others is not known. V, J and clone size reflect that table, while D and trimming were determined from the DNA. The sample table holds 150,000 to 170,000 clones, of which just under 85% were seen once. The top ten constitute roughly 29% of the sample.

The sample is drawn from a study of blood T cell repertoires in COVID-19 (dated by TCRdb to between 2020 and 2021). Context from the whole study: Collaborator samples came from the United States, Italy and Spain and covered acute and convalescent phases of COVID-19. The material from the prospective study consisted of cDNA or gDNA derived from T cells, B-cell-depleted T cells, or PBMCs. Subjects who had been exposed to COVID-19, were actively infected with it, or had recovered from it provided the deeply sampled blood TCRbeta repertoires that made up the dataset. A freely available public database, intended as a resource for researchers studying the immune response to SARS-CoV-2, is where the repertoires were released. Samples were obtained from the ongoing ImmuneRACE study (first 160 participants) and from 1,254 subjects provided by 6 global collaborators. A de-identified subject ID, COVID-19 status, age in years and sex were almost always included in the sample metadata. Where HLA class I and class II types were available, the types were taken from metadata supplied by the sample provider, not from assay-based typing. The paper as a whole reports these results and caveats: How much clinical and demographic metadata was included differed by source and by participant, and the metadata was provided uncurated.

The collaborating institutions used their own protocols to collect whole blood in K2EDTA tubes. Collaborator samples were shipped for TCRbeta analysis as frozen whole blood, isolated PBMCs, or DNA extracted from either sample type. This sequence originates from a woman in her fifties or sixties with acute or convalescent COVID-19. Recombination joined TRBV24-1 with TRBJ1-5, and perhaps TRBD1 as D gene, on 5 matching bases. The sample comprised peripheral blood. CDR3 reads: CATQGYSNQPQHF. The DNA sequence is TGTGCCACCCAGGGATATAGCAATCAGCCCCAGCATTTT.